The source of this TCR beta chain is a study of cytomegalovirus exposure and HLA in healthy donors. Study findings and constraints: The study labeled roughly 160 TCR beta chains cytomegalovirus-associated.

13 Jbeta primers and 60 Vbeta primers were used for the PCR. Sequencing used immunoSEQ multiplex PCR; TCRdb keeps in-frame clones, though not all of them. The table shows 99,000 or so clones, with approximately 69% occurring only once. Details on this clone: Its target is unknown.

The CDR3 contains 13 residues. The V end was cut by 0 bases, the J end by 6 bases, with 7 bases between. Per the germline V gene, CDR1 is KGHSH and CDR2 is LQKENI. The sample comprised PBMCs. This chain connects TRBV18 to TRBJ2-3, with D unclear. The sequence derives from a young man in good health and CMV-seronegative. The CDR3 reads CASSPPASDTQYF. The CDR3 nucleotides read TGTGCCAGCTCACCACCGGCCTCTGATACGCAGTATTTT.